This entry lists 11 T cell receptor beta chains sequenced from one sample in a study of blood T cell repertoires in COVID-19. Measured with immunoSEQ multiplex PCR; TCRdb has only the in-frame clones, and not every one. The data hold roughly 190,000 clones, with about 88% observed a single time. Sequenced: peripheral blood. Receptors were obtained from a human donor in a cohort sampled during active COVID-19.

The chain carries TRBV30 and TRBJ2-3; D call uncertain. The CDR3 totals 10 residues. CDR1 and CDR2 (germline): GTSNPN, SVGIG (reference sequence). Deletions cut 5 bases from V and 4 bases from J, with 4 bases between. In DNA, the CDR3 is TGTGCCTGGCTTGCAGATACGCAGTATTTT. Its translation: CAWLADTQYF.

The gene calls are TRBV6-6 and TRBJ1-6; D is possibly TRBD1 (6 bases). This CDR3 is built from 15 residues. Germline assignment: CDR1 MNHNY and CDR2 SVGAGI (reference sequence). Trimming shortened V by 2 bases and J by 9 bases, and 14 bases separated the two germline ends. This CDR3 is CASSYTTGPSSPLHF. CDR3 sequence (DNA): TGTGCCAGCAGTTACACCACAGGGCCTTCTTCACCCCTCCACTTT.

V gene TRBV30 combines with J gene TRBJ1-4; 10 bases are shared with TRBD1. CDR3 length equals 13 residues. The germline CDR1 and CDR2 sequences are GTSNPN and SVGIG (reference sequence). Trimming at V came to 6 bases and at J to 7 bases, leaving 5 bases not matched to a gene. CDR3 sequence (DNA): TGTGCCTGTGCGGACAGGGGGGGTGAAAAACTGTTTTTT. As protein: CACADRGGEKLFF. Full variable domain (outside the CDR3, taken from reference TRBV30 and TRBJ1-4): SQTIHQWPATLVQPVGSPLSLECTVEGTSNPNLYWYRQAAGRGLQLLFYSVGIGQISSEVPQNLSASRPQDRQFILSSKKLLLSDSGFYLCACADRGGEKLFFGSGTQLSVL.

The V and J genes are TRBV28 and TRBJ2-2; tentatively, D is TRBD2 (6 bases). CDR3 size: 15 residues. Trimming pared 2 bases from V and 1 base from J, leaving 8 bases between. Per the germline V gene, CDR1 is MDHEN and CDR2 is SYDVKM. As DNA, the CDR3 is TGTGCCAGCAGTTTAGTGGGGGGGAACACCGGGGAGCTGTTTTTT. Amino acids: CASSLVGGNTGELFF.

This chain joins TRBV5-6 and TRBJ1-2, with 10 bases aligning to TRBD1. Trimming took 0 bases from V and 10 from J; bases not matched to a gene: 9. CDR1 and CDR2 (germline): SGHDT, YYEEEE. This CDR3 comprises 15 residues. CDR3 sequence: CASSLEYRDRGDYTF. CDR3 nucleotides: TGTGCCAGCAGCTTGGAGTATCGGGACAGGGGCGACTACACCTTC. Full variable domain (outside the CDR3, taken from reference TRBV5-6 and TRBJ1-2): DAGVTQSPTHLIKTRGQQVTLRCSPKSGHDTVSWYQQALGQGPQFIFQYYEEEERQRGNFPDRFSGHQFPNYSSELNVNALLLGDSALYLCASSLEYRDRGDYTFGSGTRLTVV.

The chain combines TRBV7-2 with TRBJ2-7, with 10 bases matching TRBD2. V shed 4 bases and J 5 bases; nucleotides not matched to a gene: 8. Germline V gene sequence: CDR1 SGHTA, CDR2 FQGNSA. The CDR3 extends over 15 amino acids. CDR3 DNA: TGTGCCAGCAGCTCATCGGGGCTAGCGGGAGACGAGCAGTACTTC. Its protein is CASSSSGLAGDEQYF.

This chain uses TRBV7-2 with TRBJ2-7; tentatively, D is TRBD2 (6 bases). The CDR3 extends over 15 amino acids. Germline CDR1 SGHTA, CDR2 FQGNSA. Trimming removed 1 base from V and 2 bases from J, with 12 bases in between. The CDR3 DNA is TGTGCCAGCAGCTTAGGGAGGGATATAGCCTACGAGCAGTACTTC. It specifies CASSLGRDIAYEQYF.

The chain uses TRBV4-1 and TRBJ2-3, with D uncertain. The CDR3 is 14 amino acids. Germline lookup yields CDR1 MGHRA and CDR2 YSYEKL. V was pared by 0 bases and J by 2 bases, with 6 bases between. For the CDR3, the DNA is TGCGCCAGCAGCCAAGATCGTTTCACAGATACGCAGTATTTT. It yields the protein CASSQDRFTDTQYF.

The genes are TRBV11-1 and TRBJ1-2; D ambiguous. There are 13 residues in the CDR3. CDR1 SGHAT and CDR2 FQDESV come from the germline V gene (reference sequence). The ends were cut back, 1 base at V and 3 bases at J, with 6 bases in the middle. CDR3 region: CASSLGADYGYTF. CDR3 in DNA: TGTGCCAGCAGCTTAGGGGCCGACTATGGCTACACCTTC.

The rearrangement uses TRBV18 and TRBJ1-5; perhaps TRBD1 as D (6 bases). The germline V gene has CDR1 KGHSH and CDR2 LQKENI. This CDR3 spans 14 amino acids. Trimming stripped 6 bases from V and 2 bases from J, with 11 bases between. Here the CDR3 reads CASSGGRGNQPQHF. The CDR3 DNA is TGTGCCAGCTCGGGGGGGCGCGGCAATCAGCCCCAGCATTTT.

The chain joins TRBV5-1 to TRBJ2-1, with 8 positions matching TRBD1. This CDR3 is built from 14 residues. The V segment lost 5 bases and the J segment 1 base; nucleotides outside the gene matches: 2. The germline V gene has CDR1 SGHRS and CDR2 YFSETQ. The CDR3 bases are TGCGCCAGCAGACGGACAGGGTCCTACAATGAGCAGTTCTTC. Protein sequence: CASRRTGSYNEQFF. Full variable domain (remainder filled in from reference TRBV5-1 and TRBJ2-1): KAGVTQTPRYLIKTRGQQVTLSCSPISGHRSVSWYQQTPGQGLQFLFEYFSETQRNKGNFPGRFSGRQFSNSRSEMNVSTLELGDSALYLCASRRTGSYNEQFFGPGTRLTVL.